These 16 T cell receptor beta chains were sequenced from one sample in a study of breast tumors, draining lymph nodes, adjacent tissues. TCRdb reprocessed the multiplex PCR reads with MiXCR, giving one entry per CDR3 protein. Of over 20,000 distinct CDR3 sequences listed, less than 40% are singletons. The sequencing sample was made of breast tumor tissue. Every receptor here comes from a female donor with breast cancer. Some clones in this sample may be carry-over from other donors' samples.

This clonotype occurred many times. This chain joins TRBV5-1 and TRBJ2-3; 7 bases align to TRBD2. Germline V lookup: CDR1 SGHRS, CDR2 YFSETQ. V gave up 5 bases and J gave up 8 bases; unmatched junction bases: 5. The CDR3 extends over 12 amino acids. The CDR3 spells CASSGGVSTQYF. CDR3 nucleotide sequence: TGCGCCAGCAGTGGGGGGGTATCTACGCAGTATTTT.

This clonotype was counted only a few times. The chain links TRBV20-1 to TRBJ2-7, with 10 positions matching TRBD2. Germline V gene sequence: CDR1 DFQATT, CDR2 SNEGSKA (reference sequence). V was pared by 0 bases and J by 1 base, with 3 bases of the junction left unmatched. The CDR3 spans 15 residues. In DNA, the CDR3 is TGCAGTGCTAGAGATCTAGCGGGAGATTCCTACGAGCAGTACTTC. Translating gives CSARDLAGDSYEQYF.

CDR3 region: CASSLGSYNEQFF. The CDR3 DNA reads as TGTGCCAGCAGCTTAGGATCATACAATGAGCAGTTCTTC. The chain employs TRBV7-2 and TRBJ2-1; D is uncertain. This CDR3 has 13 residues. V was clipped by 1 base and J by 4 bases, with 5 bases between them. From germline, CDR1 is SGHTA and CDR2 FQGNSA.

This clonotype appeared many times. This rearrangement joins TRBV6-2 or TRBV6-3 to TRBJ1-5; perhaps TRBD1 as D (6 bases). Trimming cost V 4 bases and J 5 bases, with 15 bases left between them. In germline, CDR1 is MNHEY, CDR2 SVGEGT. This CDR3 contains 15 residues. The CDR3 reads CASSSRGRLDQPQHF. The DNA for the CDR3 is TGTGCCAGCAGTTCTCGGGGGCGGTTGGATCAGCCCCAGCATTTT.

This clonotype has ten or more counts. V usage is TRBV9 and J usage is TRBJ2-7; either TRBD1 or TRBD2 may supply D (5 bases each). Trimming left V 2 bases short and J 0 bases short, with 15 bases between. This CDR3 has 16 amino acids. Germline CDR1 and CDR2: SGDLS and YYNGEE. The CDR3 reads CASSVGTGTSSYEQYF. CDR3 in DNA: TGTGCCAGCAGCGTCGGGACCGGGACCAGCTCCTACGAGCAGTACTTC.

In regard to this clonotype: With a much larger clone just one base away, this may be a read error. The final CDR3 position lacks the conserved phenylalanine or tryptophan, pointing to a likely read error. The rearrangement joins TRBV6-2 or TRBV6-3 to TRBJ2-3; 13 nucleotides line up with TRBD2. The J segment lost 5 bases and the V segment lost 5 bases, leaving 10 bases of the junction unmatched. CDR1 and CDR2 (germline): MNHEY, SVGEGT. The CDR3 totals 17 residues. The chain's CDR3 is CASSRLTSGRAQDTQYY. As DNA, the CDR3 is TGTGCCAGCAGTAGACTCACTAGCGGGAGGGCCCAAGATACGCAGTATTAT.

The CDR3 DNA reads as TGCAGTGCTGCCCATTGGGACAGGGGGAGCAATCAGCCCCAGCATTTT. As protein: CSAAHWDRGSNQPQHF. The gene calls are TRBV20-1 and TRBJ1-5; 11 bases are a match to TRBD1. Germline V CDR1 and CDR2: DFQATT, SNEGSKA (reference sequence). The V segment lost 5 bases and the J segment 1 base; nucleotides outside the gene matches: 7. There are 16 residues in the CDR3.

At least ten counts were recorded for this clonotype. V and J are TRBV20-1 and TRBJ2-2, with TRBD1 identical over 9 bases. V gave up 3 bases and J gave up 8 bases; unmatched junction bases: 7. Per germline, CDR1 DFQATT and CDR2 SNEGSKA (reference sequence). The CDR3 spans 14 residues. Written as DNA, the CDR3 is TGCAGTGCTAGTATACAGGGGGCTTATGGGGAGCTGTTTTTT. This gives the protein CSASIQGAYGELFF.

This clonotype was seen repeatedly, ten times or more. This rearrangement joins TRBV20-1 to TRBJ1-2; unclear D gene. V was shortened by 2 bases and J by 4 bases, with 11 bases between the two germline ends. Germline V gene data show CDR1 as DFQATT and CDR2 as SNEGSKA (reference sequence). The CDR3 sequence is 13 residues long. The CDR3 loop reads CSARLGGTYGYTF. DNA of the CDR3: TGCAGTGCTAGATTGGGCGGAACCTATGGCTACACCTTC.

By its share, this clonotype is medium-sized. The chain carries TRBV20-1 and TRBJ2-3, with 11 bases matching TRBD2. This CDR3 is built from 16 residues. V trimming: 1 base; J trimming: 2 bases; junction bases outside the gene matches: 5. Germline CDR1 and CDR2: DFQATT and SNEGSKA (reference sequence). This chain's CDR3 is CSARGGTSGNTDTQYF. The DNA of the CDR3 is TGCAGTGCTAGAGGCGGGACTAGCGGAAACACAGATACGCAGTATTTT.

This clonotype appeared many times. This rearrangement joins TRBV6-5 to TRBJ2-5; 7 positions agree with TRBD2. Germline V CDR1 and CDR2: MNHEY, SVGAGI. The junction had 15 bases not matched to a gene; V was cut back by 6 bases and J by 5 bases. This CDR3 spans 16 amino acids. CDR3 bases: TGTGCCAGCAGAACAAGATCGACTAGCCGGTTGGAGACCCAGTACTTC. It is translated as CASRTRSTSRLETQYF.

The CDR3 region is CASSLQGYEQYF. The CDR3 nucleotides read TGCGCCAGCAGCCTACAGGGCTACGAGCAGTACTTC. The V gene is TRBV4-1, the J gene TRBJ2-7, with D possibly being TRBD1 (6 bases). This CDR3 comprises 12 residues. Germline assignment: CDR1 MGHRA and CDR2 YSYEKL. The V gene lost 4 bases and the J gene lost 3 bases, with 7 bases spanning the gap.

The rearrangement links TRBV9 to TRBJ1-5; D gene unclear. The CDR3 extends over 14 amino acids. Germline V CDR1 and CDR2: SGDLS, YYNGEE. With 0 bases removed from V and 11 bases from J, the gap between germline ends came to 15 bases. CDR3 nucleotide sequence: TGTGCCAGCAGCGTAGAGCCTTCCCAAGAGACCCAGCATTTT. Its protein product is CASSVEPSQETQHF.

CDR3 sequence (DNA): TGTGCCAGCAGCATAGCGGGAGGGACCTACGAGCAGTACTTC. Residues: CASSIAGGTYEQYF. V gene TRBV28 combines with J gene TRBJ2-7, with 11 bases fitting TRBD2. The ends lost 6 bases at V and 2 bases at J; junction bases unmatched: 3. There are 14 residues in the CDR3. Germline values: CDR1 MDHEN, CDR2 SYDVKM.

The V gene is TRBV20-1, the J gene TRBJ1-1; 8 bases match TRBD1. This CDR3 has 15 residues. The germline CDR1 and CDR2 sequences are DFQATT and SNEGSKA (reference sequence). With V trimmed by 0 bases and J by 5 bases, 8 bases remained unmatched. The CDR3 reads CSAREARGRGTEAFF. CDR3 nucleotides: TGCAGTGCTAGAGAAGCCAGGGGGCGCGGGACTGAAGCTTTCTTT.

This clonotype was found many times. CDR3 region: CAWSRGRLDEQFF. The CDR3 region has the DNA TGTGCCTGGAGCAGGGGGCGGCTGGATGAGCAGTTCTTC. The chain recombines TRBV30 with TRBJ2-1; 8 bases are a match to TRBD1. Germline CDR1 reads GTSNPN; CDR2 reads SVGIG (reference sequence). CDR3 length: 13 residues. V was pared by 3 bases and J by 8 bases, with 6 bases of the junction left unmatched.